What follows are 28 T cell receptor beta chains derived from one specimen sequenced in a study of identical twins. In TCRdb, the 5' RACE reads were re-called with MiXCR into one record per CDR3 protein. The table includes 250,000 or so distinct CDR3 sequences, around 8.8% detected once. These same records also appear under a second study, on yellow fever vaccine responses in identical twins.

The sequenced sample was CD8+ T cells sorted from blood. The receptors come from a woman between 18 and 29 years old in good health.

The V gene is TRBV29-1, the J gene TRBJ2-7; D may be TRBD1 (7 bases). Trimming removed 4 bases at V and 3 bases at J, with 16 bases between. CDR1 and CDR2 from the germline V gene are SQVTM and ANQGSEA. The CDR3 totals 14 residues. The CDR3 nucleotides are TGCAGCGTTGTATGGCAGGGGGGTAACTACGAGCAGTACTTC. Its translation is CSVVWQGGNYEQYF.

This clonotype has at least ten counts. This chain connects TRBV5-6 to TRBJ2-3; D remains ambiguous. This CDR3 spans 13 amino acids. CDR1 is SGHDT, CDR2 YYEEEE, per germline. V lost 4 bases to trimming and J lost 0 bases, with 6 bases between them. In nucleotides, the CDR3 is TGTGCCAGCAGCGCAACTAGCACAGATACGCAGTATTTT. The encoded protein is CASSATSTDTQYF. Combining the CDR3 with reference TRBV5-6 and TRBJ2-3 gives the whole variable domain DAGVTQSPTHLIKTRGQQVTLRCSPKSGHDTVSWYQQALGQGPQFIFQYYEEEERQRGNFPDRFSGHQFPNYSSELNVNALLLGDSALYLCASSATSTDTQYFGPGTRLTVL.

This clonotype was seen only a few times. V usage is TRBV12-3 or TRBV12-4 and J usage is TRBJ2-3, with D possibly matching TRBD2 (7 bases). V lost 6 bases, J lost 4 bases, and 20 bases lay in between. The CDR3 length is 16 residues. The CDR3 here is CASREEGGGPADTQYF. In DNA, the CDR3 is TGTGCCAGCAGGGAGGAAGGGGGAGGGCCGGCAGATACGCAGTATTTT.

This chain links TRBV7-8 with TRBJ2-7; D is uncertain. CDR3 length: 13 residues. Trimming cost V 5 bases and J 5 bases, with 13 bases left between them. CDR1 SGHVS and CDR2 FQNEAQ come from the germline V gene. The CDR3 DNA is TGTGCCAGCAGCGTACGAATGGTAGACGAGCAGTACTTC. It codes for CASSVRMVDEQYF.

This clonotype was observed once. This chain uses TRBV9 with TRBJ1-1, with 7 bases lining up with TRBD1. CDR1 is SGDLS and CDR2 is YYNGEE in the germline V gene. This CDR3 has 15 residues. V lost 3 bases to trimming and J lost 3 bases; unmatched junction nucleotides: 8. CDR3 DNA sequence: TGTGCCAGCAGCGCCCTGACAGGGTTGGACACTGAAGCTTTCTTT. Protein: CASSALTGLDTEAFF.

This clonotype has just a few counts. This rearrangement joins TRBV27 to TRBJ2-3, with 9 bases lining up with TRBD2. Germline CDR1 reads MNHEY; CDR2 reads SMNVEV (reference sequence). This CDR3 is built from 16 residues. With V trimmed by 4 bases and J by 6 bases, 11 bases remained unmatched. For the CDR3, the DNA is TGTGCCAGCAGTTCGGGACTAGCTGGCCGAGCGGATACGCAGTATTTT. Its protein product is CASSSGLAGRADTQYF.

This clonotype showed up many times. This chain connects TRBV29-1 to TRBJ2-2, with D uncertain. Germline V gene sequence: CDR1 SQVTM, CDR2 ANQGSEA. The CDR3 sequence is 13 residues long. The ends were cut back, 1 base at V and 1 base at J, with 4 bases in the middle. The CDR3 loop is CSVEAENTGELFF. In DNA, the CDR3 is TGCAGCGTTGAAGCAGAGAACACCGGGGAGCTGTTTTTT.

This clonotype was seen many times. The rearrangement uses TRBV6-1 and TRBJ1-1; no clear D. Germline values: CDR1 MNHNS, CDR2 SASEGT. V was cut by 4 bases and J by 1 base, with 7 bases left in between. The CDR3 is 13 residues long. CDR3 residues: CASSGTENTEAFF. The CDR3 region has the DNA TGTGCCAGCAGTGGAACAGAGAACACTGAAGCTTTCTTT.

This clonotype has more than one count but fewer than ten. This chain joins TRBV28 and TRBJ2-1, with 7 bases that match TRBD2. Germline CDR1 is MDHEN and CDR2 is SYDVKM. This CDR3 comprises 15 residues. After removal of 1 base from V and 12 bases from J, the junction contained 12 bases not matched to a gene. The chain's CDR3 is CASSLFARNREGQFF. As DNA, the CDR3 is TGTGCCAGCAGTTTATTTGCTCGAAATAGGGAGGGGCAGTTCTTC.

This clonotype has only a few counts. The chain is built from TRBV7-9 and TRBJ2-5; TRBD1 matches at 7 bases. The CDR3 covers 15 residues. The trim removed 0 bases at V and 2 bases at J, leaving 3 bases unmatched. CDR1 is SEHNR and CDR2 is FQNEAQ in the germline V gene (reference sequence). The CDR3 nucleotides read TGTGCCAGCAGCTTAGCGCAGGGGGTTCAAGAGACCCAGTACTTC. Its translation is CASSLAQGVQETQYF.

This clonotype was seen at least ten times. One end of the junction is discordant with germline, which a read error may explain. This chain uses TRBV7-2 with TRBJ2-1; TRBD2 might be the D (6 bases). The CDR3 runs 15 residues. Germline V CDR1 and CDR2: SGHTA, FQGNSA. CDR3 bases: TGTGCCAGCAGCTTAACTCCGGGAGACTACCATGAGCAGTTCTTC. It is translated as CASSLTPGDYHEQFF.

A few counts support this clonotype. The V gene is TRBV11-2, the J gene TRBJ2-7; 7 nucleotides align to TRBD1. Trimming took 4 bases from V and 3 from J; bases not matched to a gene: 18. From germline, CDR1 is SGHAT and CDR2 FQNNGV. The CDR3 has 18 residues. CDR3 sequence (DNA): TGTGCCAGCAGCTCTCGCGACCGAGACAGGGATAGGCTCTACGAGCAGTACTTC. Its protein is CASSSRDRDRDRLYEQYF.

This clonotype was recorded a few times. The chain joins TRBV5-1 to TRBJ2-1, with 9 nucleotides matching TRBD2. The J segment lost 4 bases and the V segment lost 0 bases, leaving 8 bases of the junction unmatched. The germline V gene has CDR1 SGHRS and CDR2 YFSETQ. The CDR3 runs to 17 residues. The DNA of the CDR3 is TGCGCCAGCAGCTTGGACGGGCTAGCGGGAATATACAATGAGCAGTTCTTC. Translation: CASSLDGLAGIYNEQFF.

This clonotype was recorded only once. The chain has TRBV27 and TRBJ2-3; 7 nucleotides agree with TRBD1. J gave up 2 bases and V 8 bases, and 13 bases lay outside the gene matches. The CDR3 is 16 residues long. CDR1 is MNHEY and CDR2 is SMNVEV in the germline V gene (reference sequence). DNA of the CDR3: TGTGCCAGCGGCCAGAGACAGGGAATTTCCACAGATACGCAGTATTTT. It translates to CASGQRQGISTDTQYF.

This clonotype was seen many times. This chain connects TRBV27 to TRBJ2-7; TRBD2 might be the D (6 bases). Trimming pared 6 bases from V and 0 bases from J, leaving 12 bases between. The CDR3 is 14 amino acids. Germline CDR1 and CDR2: MNHEY and SMNVEV (reference sequence). This chain's CDR3 is CASRESGVSYEQYF. In DNA form, the CDR3 reads TGTGCCAGCAGGGAATCGGGGGTCTCCTACGAGCAGTACTTC.

A remark on this clonotype: An end of the junction differs from the germline gene, which may be a read error. The J gene is TRBJ2-5, the V gene TRBV7-6; TRBD2 might be the D (5 bases). The CDR3 consists of 15 residues. Germline CDR1 SGHVS, CDR2 FNYEAQ. CDR3 sequence (DNA): TGTGCCAGCACCTTAGCCGGAGGCTACATAGAGACCCAGTACTTC. Its protein is CASTLAGGYIETQYF.

This clonotype has more than one count but fewer than ten. The chain combines TRBV9 with TRBJ2-7; D gene ambiguous. Germline loops: CDR1 SGDLS, CDR2 YYNGEE. Trimming removed 0 bases from V and 2 bases from J, with 12 bases in between. The CDR3 is 15 amino acids. CDR3 nucleotides: TGTGCCAGCAGCGTAGGGCAGGCCCTCGCCTACGAGCAGTACTTC. It encodes CASSVGQALAYEQYF.

This clonotype was found many times. This sequence joins TRBV9 and TRBJ2-1; 8 bases fit TRBD1. The CDR3 totals 16 residues. In germline, CDR1 is SGDLS, CDR2 YYNGEE. Trimming took 4 bases from V and 5 from J; bases not matched to a gene: 11. The CDR3 loop reads CASSPRGQGANNEQFF. CDR3 DNA sequence: TGTGCCAGCAGCCCCCGAGGGCAGGGGGCCAACAATGAGCAGTTCTTC.

The chain uses TRBV27 and TRBJ2-7, with a possible D match to TRBD2 (5 bases). From germline, CDR1 is MNHEY and CDR2 SMNVEV (reference sequence). Trimming pared 7 bases from V and 7 bases from J, leaving 17 bases between. The CDR3 extends over 13 amino acids. This CDR3 reads CASTHGESMEQYF. CDR3 in DNA: TGTGCCAGCACCCACGGGGAGAGCATGGAGCAGTACTTC.

A few counts support this clonotype. V and J are TRBV20-1 and TRBJ1-1; D unresolved. The CDR3 has 11 amino acids. Germline V gene sequence: CDR1 DFQATT, CDR2 SNEGSKA (reference sequence). Deletions cut 5 bases from V and 7 bases from J, with 11 bases between. CDR3 loop: CSAGPSLEAFF. DNA of the CDR3: TGCAGTGCTGGACCAAGCCTTGAAGCTTTCTTT.

V and J are TRBV9 and TRBJ1-2; possible D gene TRBD1, 6 bases. Germline V gene lookup returns CDR1 SGDLS and CDR2 YYNGEE. Trimming removed 4 bases at V and 5 bases at J, with 21 bases between. This CDR3 comprises 16 residues. The CDR3: CASSRGEGVGWYGYTF. The CDR3 nucleotides are TGTGCCAGCAGCCGAGGGGAGGGGGTAGGGTGGTATGGCTACACCTTC.

At least ten counts were recorded for this clonotype. The chain is built from TRBV11-2 and TRBJ2-7; tentative D call: TRBD1 (5 bases). The V end lost 6 bases, the J end lost 2 bases, and 14 bases lay between the germline ends. This CDR3 is built from 14 residues. Germline V gene sequence: CDR1 SGHAT, CDR2 FQNNGV. The DNA of the CDR3 is TGTGCCAGCAGGCCCCGATGGGGCACCTACGAGCAGTACTTC. Encoded protein: CASRPRWGTYEQYF.

This clonotype was counted ten times or more. The chain carries TRBV11-2 and TRBJ1-2; possible D gene TRBD1, 6 bases. Germline V lookup: CDR1 SGHAT, CDR2 FQNNGV. Trimming pared 0 bases from V and 3 bases from J, leaving 14 bases between. This CDR3 is built from 16 residues. The CDR3 region is CASSLDLGGGHYGYTF. The CDR3 DNA reads as TGTGCCAGCAGCTTAGATCTCGGGGGGGGCCACTATGGCTACACCTTC. Looking up the rest from reference TRBV11-2 and TRBJ1-2 gives the full variable domain: EAGVAQSPRYKIIEKRQSVAFWCNPISGHATLYWYQQILGQGPKLLIQFQNNGVVDDSQLPKDRFSAERLKGVDSTLKIQPAKLEDSAVYLCASSLDLGGGHYGYTFGSGTRLTVV.

This chain joins TRBV7-3 and TRBJ2-5; 11 bases are shared with TRBD2. CDR1 and CDR2 from the germline V gene are SGHTA and FQGTGA. Trimming took 5 bases from V and 2 from J; bases not matched to a gene: 4. The CDR3 sequence is 15 residues long. The CDR3 region is CASSPSGGRQETQYF. DNA of the CDR3: TGTGCCAGCAGCCCTAGCGGGGGGCGACAAGAGACCCAGTACTTC.

The chain combines TRBV6-5 with TRBJ1-5, with 8 bases matching TRBD1. V was pared by 2 bases and J by 5 bases, with 8 bases of the junction left unmatched. The CDR3 totals 16 residues. The germline V gene has CDR1 MNHEY and CDR2 SVGAGI. The CDR3 sequence: CASSYETDRGDQPQHF. The DNA of the CDR3 is TGTGCCAGCAGTTACGAGACCGACAGGGGAGATCAGCCCCAGCATTTT.

Many counts were recorded for this clonotype. The rearrangement links TRBV3-1 to TRBJ2-1; 7 bases map to TRBD2. CDR1 is LGHDT, CDR2 YNNKEL, per germline (reference sequence). The CDR3 runs to 17 residues. J lost 0 bases, V lost 3 bases, and 8 bases had no gene match. The CDR3 protein is CASSQILSGVSYNEQFF. The CDR3, as DNA: TGTGCCAGCAGCCAGATACTCAGCGGGGTCTCCTACAATGAGCAGTTCTTC.

This clonotype has more than one count but fewer than ten. J is TRBJ2-7 and V is TRBV20-1; 10 positions match TRBD1. The CDR3 consists of 18 residues. The V and J ends lost 6 bases and 0 bases, in that order; junction bases with no gene match: 17. The germline CDR1 and CDR2 sequences are DFQATT and SNEGSKA (reference sequence). The CDR3 region is CSAHWGQGSLDSSYEQYF. DNA for the CDR3: TGCAGTGCACACTGGGGACAGGGGTCCCTCGATTCCTCCTACGAGCAGTACTTC.

This clonotype appeared many times. J is TRBJ2-2 and V is TRBV12-3 or TRBV12-4; D is possibly TRBD1 (6 bases). V lost 3 bases, J lost 6 bases, and 14 bases lay in between. This CDR3 region has 15 residues. CDR3 loop: CASSFFTGRAGELFF. Here the CDR3 DNA reads TGTGCCAGCAGTTTCTTTACAGGGCGGGCCGGGGAGCTGTTTTTT.